The TCR beta chain described here comes from a study of blood T cells in healthy people across ages. CDR3 size: 16 residues. Trimming took 4 bases from V and 7 from J, leaving 20 bases between them. Germline V gene sequence: CDR1 SGHRS, CDR2 YFSETQ. Primers used in a second PCR of about 6 to 11 cycles were a sample-barcoded 5' primer and a J-beta primer mix. TCRdb independently ran MiXCR on the 5' RACE reads; one entry per CDR3 protein. The table shows 700,000 or so distinct CDR3 sequences, with 22% occurring only once. The chain uses TRBV5-1 and TRBJ2-2, with D perhaps matching TRBD1 or TRBD2 (5 bases each). The sample taken for sequencing was blood. This sequence originates from a man in his 70s in good health. The CDR3 region has the DNA TGCGCCAGCAGCCCCCGGGGCCTCCGATCAAACGGGGAGCTGTTTTTT. Translation gives CASSPRGLRSNGELFF.